Included here is one T cell receptor beta chain sequence, with context. The record originates from a study of blood T cell repertoires in COVID-19. Study-wide background: Sample material is recorded as cDNA or gDNA derived from T cells, B-cell-depleted T cells, or PBMCs.

Generated by immunoSEQ multiplex PCR, the TCRdb table keeps only in-frame clones and is missing some. This table holds about 410,000 clones, about 88% found once. Followed longitudinally, the Seattle patients had been enrolled during active infection. The CDR3 covers 15 residues. Germline V gene data show CDR1 as LGHNA and CDR2 as YSLEER. V was trimmed by 0 bases and J by 0 bases, leaving 8 bases between them. Source material: peripheral blood. V and J are TRBV4-3 and TRBJ1-2, with a tentative D call TRBD1 (6 bases). The TCR was taken from a woman aged 40-49 years with COVID-19, enrolled during active disease. The CDR3 spells CASSQDWTANYGYTF. The DNA for the CDR3 is TGCGCCAGCAGCCAAGATTGGACAGCTAACTATGGCTACACCTTC.